The clone carrying this T cell receptor (beta chain) was observed a few times. Collection of 8.5 to 10 milliliters of peripheral blood was performed for each donor. This sample is part of a study of blood T cells in healthy people across ages. Alongside a J-beta primer mix, a sample-barcoded 5' primer served in a second PCR lasting roughly 6 to 12 cycles. TCRdb re-called the 5' RACE reads through MiXCR, storing one row per CDR3 protein. Of 1.2 million to 1.5 million distinct CDR3 sequences listed, roughly 45% are singletons. This TCR was sampled from a woman younger than 30 in good health. Material: blood.

The CDR3 DNA is TGTGCCATCAGCGGAGGGGACACCGATGGCTACACCTTC. Translated, it gives CAISGGDTDGYTF. The V gene is TRBV10-3, the J gene TRBJ1-2; tentatively, D is TRBD1 (6 bases). There are 13 residues in the CDR3. Looked up from germline, CDR1 is ENHRY and CDR2 is SYGVKD. V gave up 6 bases and J gave up 6 bases, with 14 bases separating them.